This TCR beta chain is from a study of T cells in Graves' hyperthyroidism and ophthalmopathy. Regarding the study as a whole: Patients with ophthalmopathy were separated from those with stable hyperthyroidism by a 13 V-J model.

Regions amplified from RNA transcripts were the TCR beta CDR3 regions. First-round RT-PCR of the TCR CDR3 relied on the HTBI primer set. Using its own MiXCR run on the multiplex PCR reads, TCRdb lists one record per CDR3 protein. The profile shows a few hundred thousand distinct CDR3 sequences, 15% to 19% of them singletons. Stable Graves' hyperthyroidism meant no ophthalmopathy progression within 18 months. The study enrolled patients aged 18 to 65 with newly diagnosed hyperthyroidism of under 2 months' duration. Exclusions: uncontrolled infection, other autoimmune disease, pregnancy, lactation. Germline V gives CDR1 SGHTA, CDR2 FQGNSA. The CDR3 loop spans 13 amino acids. V shed 7 bases, J shed 5 bases, and the junction held 4 bases outside the gene matches. This clonotype came up once. Its specificity is not known.

The chain employs TRBV7-2 and TRBJ2-1; the match to TRBD2 covers 8 bases. This TCR derives from a woman aged 25 to 39 with Graves' hyperthyroidism. The sequencing input was blood. This CDR3 reads CASTSGGDNEQFF. The DNA of the CDR3 is TGTGCCAGCACTTCCGGGGGGGACAATGAGCAGTTCTTC.